Included here is one T cell receptor (beta chain) sequence, with context. The record originates from a study of blood T cell repertoires in COVID-19. About the study: Acute and convalescent COVID-19 specimens originated in the United States, Italy and Spain. T cells, B-cell-depleted T cells, or PBMCs supplied cDNA or gDNA.

Germline V gives CDR1 LGHNT, CDR2 FRNRAP. The CDR3 is 13 residues long. V lost 5 bases and J lost 4; bases outside the gene matches: 3. In the source study's methods: Scientists estimated how many nucleated cells there were by amplifying reference gene primers. Method: immunoSEQ multiplex PCR; TCRdb's copy keeps in-frame clones and lacks some. From that table come the V and J calls and clone size; the DNA was used to work out D and trimming. The repertoire consists of 280,000 or so clones, with approximately 90% occurring once and the leading ten covering about 7%. The sequence was collected from a woman aged 25 to 39 who had recovered from COVID-19. The chain recombines TRBV12-5 with TRBJ1-1; 8 bases are shared with TRBD1. The source material was peripheral blood. CDR3 protein: CASGTDRGTEAFF. DNA of the CDR3: TGTGCTAGTGGTACCGACAGGGGCACTGAAGCTTTCTTT. The variable domain in full, with the rest retrieved from reference TRBV12-5 and TRBJ1-1, is DARVTQTPRHKVTEMGQEVTMRCQPILGHNTVFWYRQTMMQGLELLAYFRNRAPLDDSGMPKDRFSAEMPDATLATLKIQPSEPRDSAVYFCASGTDRGTEAFFGQGTRLTVV.